The clone carrying this TCR beta chain was detected a few times. Antigen unknown. The sample originates from a study of T cells after yellow fever vaccination. Study findings and constraints: A small proportion of clonotypes was detected in both the CD4 and CD8 compartments. Post-booster repertoires contained most primary-vaccination clones again (about 95% CD4, around 88% CD8). Bulk-population clonotypes that are abundant could appear as contaminants in FACS-sorted repertoires.

TCR cDNA was made by 5'RACE template switching, adding a universal primer site and UMIs. TCRdb re-called the 5' RACE reads through MiXCR, storing one row per CDR3 protein. The sample shows under 350,000 distinct CDR3 sequences, roughly 3.9% of them seen only once. With V trimmed by 3 bases and J by 7 bases, 7 bases remained unmatched. This CDR3 spans 15 amino acids. Germline V lookup: CDR1 KGHSH, CDR2 LQKENI. The sequencing used PBMCs, collected 5 days after the yellow fever booster vaccination. The J gene is TRBJ1-5, the V gene TRBV18, with TRBD1 matching 9 bases. The source is a man between 18 and 29 years old who received the YFV17D yellow fever vaccine. As DNA, the CDR3 is TGTGCCAGCTCACCGGGACAGGGTACTCAGCAGCCCCAGCATTTT. Translated: CASSPGQGTQQPQHF.